Listed below are T cell receptor beta chains from one sample, sequenced in a study of regulatory T cells in long-lasting Graves disease. Using its own MiXCR run on the multiplex PCR reads, TCRdb lists one record per CDR3 protein. There are roughly 610,000 distinct CDR3 sequences in the sample; around 15% occur only once, and 15% to 20% lies in the top ten. A further study also used this sample, focusing on T cells in Graves' hyperthyroidism and ophthalmopathy.

The specimen was peripheral blood mononuclear cells (PBMCs), collected at new diagnosis, from a patient treated with antithyroid drugs. These receptors came from a woman between 25 and 40 years old with Graves disease. Both conserved end residues are part of each CDR3. A D gene is named only where the DNA matches it firmly. Clone size is not always given. Where it is, it says once, few, many or a class for expanded clones.

v_gene	abundance	j_gene	d_gene	CDR3aa	CDR3nt
TRBV7-8	many	TRBJ2-7	NA	CASSLLARTYEQYF	TGTGCCAGCAGCTTATTGGCGCGAACCTACGAGCAGTACTTC
TRBV18	few	TRBJ1-4	NA	CASSPTASTNEKLFF	TGTGCCAGCTCCCCAACGGCGTCAACTAATGAAAAACTGTTTTTT
TRBV28	few	TRBJ2-1	TRBD2	CASLNQLAGAYNEQFF	TGTGCCAGCCTCAACCAATTAGCGGGGGCCTACAATGAGCAGTTCTTC
TRBV20-1	many	TRBJ2-7	NA	CSARGGAGQTYEQYF	TGCAGTGCTAGAGGGGGGGCGGGACAGACCTACGAGCAGTACTTC
TRBV3-1	NA	TRBJ2-5	TRBD2	CASSYAGGDIETQYF	TGTGCCAGCAGCTACGCGGGAGGCGATATAGAGACCCAGTACTTC
TRBV6-1	few	TRBJ1-3	NA	CASCRRGAITGNTIYF	TGTGCCAGCTGTCGTCGGGGGGCGATAACTGGAAACACCATATATTTT
TRBV28	few	TRBJ1-2	NA	CASSFSRTNYGYTF	TGTGCCAGCAGTTTTTCACGGACTAACTATGGCTACACCTTC
TRBV7-2	NA	TRBJ1-3	NA	CASSFPAPRDLGGNTIYF	TGTGCCAGCAGTTTCCCTGCCCCCAGGGATTTGGGTGGAAACACCATATATTTT
TRBV4-1	many	TRBJ2-1	NA	CASSQASGRNEQFF	TGCGCCAGCAGCCAGGCCTCCGGGAGAAATGAGCAGTTCTTC
TRBV12-3/TRBV12-4	few	TRBJ2-1	TRBD2	CASSGLAGVRNEQFF	TGTGCCAGCAGTGGCCTAGCGGGAGTCAGGAATGAGCAGTTCTTC
TRBV29-1	many	TRBJ1-2	NA	CSVGHNYGYTF	TGCAGCGTGGGACATAACTATGGCTACACCTTC